What follows are 24 T cell receptor beta chains derived from one specimen sequenced in a study of blood T cell repertoires in COVID-19. The data were produced by immunoSEQ multiplex PCR, yet TCRdb's version contains in-frame clones alone and is incomplete. The table has roughly 360,000 clones, over 75% seen once; the top ten hold roughly 0.97%. The sample comprised PBMCs or T cells enriched from blood (not recorded which). The receptor source for this set is a woman aged 25-40 years with acute COVID-19.

The chain has TRBV12-5 and TRBJ1-2; tentatively, D is TRBD1 (6 bases). This CDR3 region has 15 residues. The V gene lost 3 bases and the J gene lost 4 bases, with 15 bases spanning the gap. Germline V gene sequence: CDR1 LGHNT, CDR2 FRNRAP. In DNA form, the CDR3 reads TGTGCTAGTGGTTTATGGGGGACATCTTCCTATGGCTACACCTTC. Translated, it gives CASGLWGTSSYGYTF.

The rearrangement joins TRBV23-1 to TRBJ1-2; D possibly corresponds to TRBD1 (6 bases). TRBV23-1 is flagged as an ORF with uncertain function. CDR3 length: 18 residues. Trimming took 3 bases from V and 2 from J, leaving 22 bases between them. CDR3 sequence: CASSQMDRNQLLNYGYTF. CDR3 nucleotide sequence: TGCGCCAGCAGTCAGATGGACAGAAATCAACTCTTAAACTATGGCTACACCTTC.

This chain uses TRBV2 with TRBJ2-7; the match to TRBD2 covers 11 bases. J lost 0 bases, V lost 4 bases, and 5 bases had no gene match. The CDR3 covers 16 residues. CDR1 is SNHLY, CDR2 FYNNEI, per germline. The chain's CDR3 is CASSASGTSGSYEQYF. Here the CDR3 DNA reads TGTGCCAGCAGTGCATCCGGGACTAGCGGCTCCTACGAGCAGTACTTC.

As DNA, the CDR3 is TGCGCCAGCAGCTGGTTCCAGGGGAACAACAATGAGCAGTTCTTC. This codes for CASSWFQGNNNEQFF. This chain joins TRBV5-1 and TRBJ2-1; a weak D match, TRBD1 (6 bases). Germline V gives CDR1 SGHRS, CDR2 YFSETQ. Trimming took off 3 bases at V and 5 bases at J, with 15 bases between the two ends. This CDR3 is 15 amino acids long. The full variable domain, with the rest looked up from reference TRBV5-1 and TRBJ2-1, is KAGVTQTPRYLIKTRGQQVTLSCSPISGHRSVSWYQQTPGQGLQFLFEYFSETQRNKGNFPGRFSGRQFSNSRSEMNVSTLELGDSALYLCASSWFQGNNNEQFFGPGTRLTVL.

On this clone: One end of the junction is discordant with germline, which a read error may explain. The chain combines TRBV11-2 with TRBJ2-7; 7 positions match TRBD1. This CDR3 comprises 15 residues. Per germline, CDR1 SGHAT and CDR2 FQNNGV. The CDR3 bases are TGTGCCAGCAGCGTAGACAGGGATCCCCCCTACGAGCAGTACTTC. Its translation is CASSVDRDPPYEQYF.

V usage is TRBV9 and J usage is TRBJ2-7, with a weak D call TRBD1 (6 bases). The CDR3 has 15 amino acids. From germline, CDR1 is SGDLS and CDR2 YYNGEE. V was shortened by 0 bases and J by 4 bases, with 14 bases between the two germline ends. The CDR3 sequence is CASSVAPGQEYEQYF. CDR3 DNA sequence: TGTGCCAGCAGCGTAGCCCCGGGACAAGAGTACGAGCAGTACTTC. Full variable domain (remainder filled in from reference TRBV9 and TRBJ2-7): DSGVTQTPKHLITATGQRVTLRCSPRSGDLSVYWYQQSLDQGLQFLIQYYNGEERAKGNILERFSAQQFPDLHSELNLSSLELGDSALYFCASSVAPGQEYEQYFGPGTRLTVT.

V gene TRBV18 combines with J gene TRBJ2-3; the D gene is possibly TRBD2 (5 bases). The length of the CDR3 is 14 residues. V was pared by 3 bases and J by 0 bases, with 7 bases between. CDR1 and CDR2 (germline): KGHSH, LQKENI. The CDR3 is CASSPGGSTDTQYF. CDR3 DNA sequence: TGTGCCAGCTCACCTGGCGGGAGCACAGATACGCAGTATTTT. Drawing the rest from reference TRBV18 and TRBJ2-3, the complete variable domain is NAGVMQNPRHLVRRRGQEARLRCSPMKGHSHVYWYRQLPEEGLKFMVYLQKENIIDESGMPKERFSAEFPKEGPSILRIQQVVRGDSAAYFCASSPGGSTDTQYFGPGTRLTVL.

This chain links TRBV12-3 or TRBV12-4 with TRBJ1-5; the D gene is possibly TRBD1 (6 bases). Trimming shortened V by 5 bases and J by 6 bases, and 11 bases separated the two germline ends. This CDR3 spans 13 amino acids. This CDR3 reads CASSPGQFQPQHF. The DNA of the CDR3 is TGTGCCAGCAGTCCCGGACAGTTTCAGCCCCAGCATTTT.

This clone appeared once. V is TRBV27 and J is TRBJ1-2, with 10 nucleotides matching TRBD1. Per germline, CDR1 MNHEY and CDR2 SMNVEV (reference sequence). V lost 8 bases, J lost 6 bases, and 9 bases stayed unmatched. This CDR3 contains 14 residues. The CDR3 nucleotides are TGTGCCAGCGCGAAGGCCGGGACAGGGGATGGCTACACCTTC. Translated, it gives CASAKAGTGDGYTF.

The V and J genes are TRBV9 and TRBJ1-3; 7 nucleotides match TRBD1. CDR1 is SGDLS, CDR2 YYNGEE, per germline. V dropped 0 bases and J dropped 0; count of bases not matched to a gene: 3. The CDR3 covers 16 residues. This CDR3 reads CASSVDPGGSGNTIYF. The DNA for the CDR3 is TGTGCCAGCAGCGTAGACCCAGGGGGCTCTGGAAACACCATATATTTT.

This sequence joins TRBV3-1 (or the pseudogene TRBV3-2) and TRBJ1-6, with 9 nucleotides matching TRBD1. CDR1 is LGHDT and CDR2 is YNNKEL in the germline V gene (reference sequence). This CDR3 region has 16 residues. J gave up 9 bases and V 4 bases, and 10 bases lay outside the gene matches. The CDR3 loop reads CASSLPLTGGSSPLHF. The CDR3 region has the DNA TGTGCCAGCAGCCTACCGTTAACAGGGGGCTCTTCACCCCTCCACTTT.

The rearrangement links TRBV10-3 to TRBJ2-5; D remains ambiguous. Looked up from germline, CDR1 is ENHRY and CDR2 is SYGVKD. This CDR3 is 14 amino acids long. V was cut by 2 bases and J by 5 bases, with 12 bases left in between. The DNA of the CDR3 is TGTGCCATCAGTGAGGAGGCCAGTTGGGAGACCCAGTACTTC. As protein: CAISEEASWETQYF.

Only a few counts were recorded for this clone. The V and J genes are TRBV12-5 and TRBJ1-4, with D possibly being TRBD1 (6 bases). CDR1 and CDR2 (germline): LGHNT, FRNRAP. The CDR3 sequence is 17 residues long. The V gene lost 0 bases and the J gene lost 4 bases, with 15 bases spanning the gap. CDR3 sequence: CASGLVLVGQRNEKLFF. Written as DNA, the CDR3 is TGTGCTAGTGGTTTGGTATTAGTTGGACAGCGTAATGAAAAACTGTTTTTT.

The rearrangement links TRBV24-1 to TRBJ2-2; 10 bases are a match to TRBD1. The CDR3 is 18 amino acids. The J segment lost 3 bases and the V segment lost 2 bases, leaving 8 bases of the junction unmatched. Looked up from germline, CDR1 is KGHDR and CDR2 is SFDVKD. As DNA, the CDR3 is TGTGCCACCAGTGATTGGACCGGGACAGGGGAATACACCGGGGAGCTGTTTTTT. It yields the protein CATSDWTGTGEYTGELFF.

A single count supports this clone. The chain couples TRBV10-3 to TRBJ2-5; D perhaps matches TRBD1 (5 bases). V was shortened by 7 bases and J by 4 bases, with 16 bases between the two germline ends. The CDR3 totals 14 residues. Germline V lookup: CDR1 ENHRY, CDR2 SYGVKD. The CDR3 DNA reads as TGTGCCATCAAAGGGGCGAGAGTTGGAGAGACCCAGTACTTC. It codes for CAIKGARVGETQYF.

This chain uses TRBV4-1 with TRBJ2-6; maybe TRBD2 (6 bases). Germline V gene lookup returns CDR1 MGHRA and CDR2 YSYEKL. This CDR3 has 17 residues. Between the trimmed V and J ends, which lost 0 bases and 4 bases, there was a span of 13 bases. The CDR3 sequence: CASSQEAGQGGANVLTF. CDR3 DNA: TGCGCCAGCAGCCAAGAAGCGGGTCAAGGAGGGGCCAACGTCCTGACTTTC.

The chain joins TRBV25-1 to TRBJ2-7; the match to TRBD1 covers 7 bases. CDR1 and CDR2 from the germline V gene are MGHDK and SYGVNS. This CDR3 region has 15 residues. V lost 1 base, J lost 0 bases, and 3 bases stayed unmatched. CDR3 bases: TGTGCCAGCAGTGAATTAGGACAGGACTCCTACGAGCAGTACTTC. It is translated as CASSELGQDSYEQYF.

As concerns this clone: This CDR3 is also generated by other DNA sequences in the sample. V and J are TRBV3-1 (or the pseudogene TRBV3-2) and TRBJ2-1, with TRBD2 matching 10 bases. J was trimmed by 4 bases and V by 3 bases; bases with no gene match: 3. The CDR3 has 15 amino acids. CDR1 is LGHDT and CDR2 is YNNKEL in the germline V gene (reference sequence). CDR3 nucleotide sequence: TGTGCCAGCAGCCACAGTAGCGGGGGGTACAATGAGCAGTTCTTC. Protein product: CASSHSSGGYNEQFF.

This chain uses TRBV29-1 with TRBJ1-1; D perhaps matches TRBD1 (6 bases). The length of the CDR3 is 11 residues. Trimming cost V 5 bases and J 4 bases, with 8 bases left between them. Per the germline V gene, CDR1 is SQVTM and CDR2 is ANQGSEA. This chain's CDR3 is CSVTGFTEAFF. In DNA form, the CDR3 reads TGCAGCGTTACAGGGTTCACTGAAGCTTTCTTT.

This sequence joins TRBV18 and TRBJ1-5, with D tentatively TRBD1 (5 bases). The germline V and J ends were trimmed by 5 bases and 5 bases, with 13 bases remaining between them. Germline-derived CDR1 and CDR2 are KGHSH and LQKENI. The CDR3 is made up of 14 amino acids. The CDR3 region is CASSSGHKDQPQHF. The CDR3 DNA is TGTGCCAGCTCATCTGGACATAAGGATCAGCCCCAGCATTTT.

The rearrangement joins TRBV9 to TRBJ1-2; 7 positions agree with TRBD1. This CDR3 spans 15 amino acids. Germline V gene data show CDR1 as SGDLS and CDR2 as YYNGEE. Unmatched junction bases numbered 9, after V lost 5 bases and J lost 2 bases. CDR3 protein: CASRGTARENYGYTF. The CDR3 DNA sequence: TGTGCCAGCAGAGGGACAGCCAGGGAGAACTATGGCTACACCTTC.

The V and J genes are TRBV28 and TRBJ1-3, with a weak D call TRBD1 (6 bases). CDR3 length equals 16 residues. Trimming cost V 6 bases and J 0 bases, with 15 bases left between them. Germline V lookup: CDR1 MDHEN, CDR2 SYDVKM. CDR3 DNA: TGTGCCAGCAGCAACAGGGAACGGATCTCTGGAAACACCATATATTTT. This encodes CASSNRERISGNTIYF.

This clone came up once. The chain couples TRBV6-5 to TRBJ2-1, with D unresolved. V was trimmed by 6 bases and J by 0 bases, leaving 3 bases between them. The CDR3 covers 12 residues. The germline V gene encodes CDR1 MNHEY and CDR2 SVGAGI. The CDR3 protein is CASRRSYNEQFF. CDR3 DNA sequence: TGTGCCAGCAGGCGCTCCTACAATGAGCAGTTCTTC.

The chain is built from TRBV11-1 and TRBJ1-4; 7 nucleotides align to TRBD1. V was clipped by 5 bases and J by 7 bases; unmatched bases: 10. Germline CDR1 is SGHAT and CDR2 is FQDESV (reference sequence). The CDR3 runs 15 residues. CDR3 residues: CASSPPGQAVEKLFF. In DNA, the CDR3 is TGTGCCAGCAGCCCTCCCGGACAGGCCGTTGAAAAACTGTTTTTT.